The next 32 T cell receptor beta chains were all read from a single sample in a study of shared clonotypes between healthy human individuals. Sequencing was performed with immunoSEQ multiplex PCR; in TCRdb, only in-frame clones are kept and a portion is missing. The data contain over a million clones, about 74% of them singletons. The specimen was memory CD4+ T cells sorted from blood. The subset is: CD45RA-negative fraction. These receptors all come from a man younger than 35 in good health.

V usage is TRBV5-1 and J usage is TRBJ2-6; maybe TRBD2 (6 bases). Trimming took off 6 bases at V and 2 bases at J, with 12 bases between the two ends. This CDR3 spans 15 amino acids. Germline CDR1 is SGHRS and CDR2 is YFSETQ. In DNA form, the CDR3 reads TGCGCCAGCATGGAGGGAGAGGCTGGGGCCAACGTCCTGACTTTC. Translated, it gives CASMEGEAGANVLTF. Complete variable domain (other parts from reference TRBV5-1 and TRBJ2-6): KAGVTQTPRYLIKTRGQQVTLSCSPISGHRSVSWYQQTPGQGLQFLFEYFSETQRNKGNFPGRFSGRQFSNSRSEMNVSTLELGDSALYLCASMEGEAGANVLTFGAGSRLTVL.

V gene TRBV10-3 combines with J gene TRBJ2-7; maybe TRBD1 (6 bases). Germline V gene data show CDR1 as ENHRY and CDR2 as SYGVKD. The V end was cut by 11 bases, the J end by 5 bases, with 13 bases between. This CDR3 spans 11 amino acids. CDR3 protein: CASQRGNEQYF. The CDR3 nucleotides read TGTGCCTCCCAGAGGGGGAACGAGCAGTACTTC.

The gene calls are TRBV30 and TRBJ2-1, with D possibly called TRBD1 or TRBD2 (6 bases each). The germline CDR1 and CDR2 sequences are GTSNPN and SVGIG (reference sequence). CDR3 length: 16 amino acids. V lost 3 bases and J lost 0, with 15 bases in between. The CDR3 is CAWRRGAASSYNEQFF. The CDR3 region has the DNA TGTGCCTGGAGAAGGGGGGCGGCGAGCTCCTACAATGAGCAGTTCTTC.

This chain links TRBV25-1 with TRBJ2-7; D remains ambiguous. The V gene lost 2 bases and the J gene lost 6 bases, with 14 bases spanning the gap. This CDR3 has 14 residues. From germline, CDR1 is MGHDK and CDR2 SYGVNS. CDR3 sequence: CASSEPGVQGEQYF. The CDR3 bases are TGTGCCAGCAGTGAACCGGGCGTTCAAGGCGAGCAGTACTTC.

The chain has TRBV4-3 and TRBJ2-7, with 7 bases that match TRBD2. The CDR3 loop spans 15 amino acids. Unmatched junction bases numbered 7, after V lost 0 bases and J lost 5 bases. CDR1 and CDR2 (germline): LGHNA, YSLEER. In DNA, the CDR3 is TGCGCCAGCAGCCAAGATGGTACTAGCGCCAACGAGCAGTACTTC. It is translated as CASSQDGTSANEQYF.

This clone was picked up a small number of times. The chain links TRBV6-1 to TRBJ1-5; no definite D call. Germline values: CDR1 MNHNS, CDR2 SASEGT. With 2 bases removed from V and 4 bases from J, the gap between germline ends came to 15 bases. This CDR3 spans 16 amino acids. CDR3 sequence: CASSEKTPSPNQPQHF. The CDR3 bases are TGTGCCAGCAGTGAAAAAACCCCTAGTCCGAATCAGCCCCAGCATTTT.

The rearrangement joins TRBV6-6 to TRBJ1-5, with D tentatively TRBD1 (5 bases). Trimming took off 6 bases at V and 5 bases at J, with 8 bases between the two ends. Germline V gene sequence: CDR1 MNHNY, CDR2 SVGAGI (reference sequence). The CDR3 length is 12 residues. CDR3 DNA: TGTGCCAGCAGGACAGAAGATCAGCCCCAGCATTTT. The encoded protein is CASRTEDQPQHF.

V gene TRBV4-2 combines with J gene TRBJ2-3, with 10 bases that match TRBD2. CDR1 LGHNA and CDR2 YNFKEQ come from the germline V gene. This CDR3 contains 18 residues. V was clipped by 0 bases and J by 1 base; unmatched bases: 7. In nucleotides, the CDR3 is TGTGCCAGCAGCCAAGATGTTAGGCTAGCGGGAGGCACAGATACGCAGTATTTT. Amino acid sequence: CASSQDVRLAGGTDTQYF.

V and J are TRBV18 and TRBJ1-6, with 7 bases lining up with TRBD1. Germline trimming cut 3 bases from V and 10 bases from J; bases unmatched to any gene: 9. The germline CDR1 and CDR2 sequences are KGHSH and LQKENI. The CDR3 contains 15 residues. CDR3 bases: TGTGCCAGCTCACCTTCTATGACAGGGACCTCACCCCTCCACTTT. This sequence encodes CASSPSMTGTSPLHF.

Points on this clone: Within the sample, other DNA sequences also encode this same CDR3. The V gene is TRBV19, the J gene TRBJ1-3, with D perhaps matching TRBD1 (5 bases). V was trimmed by 4 bases and J by 0 bases, leaving 7 bases between them. Per germline, CDR1 LNHDA and CDR2 SQIVND (reference sequence). The CDR3 spans 14 residues. CDR3 region: CASSTGSSGNTIYF. The DNA of the CDR3 is TGTGCCAGTAGTACAGGGAGCTCTGGAAACACCATATATTTT.

This clone was detected many times. The chain recombines TRBV6-6 with TRBJ2-1, with a tentative D call TRBD2 (6 bases). Trimming shortened V by 7 bases and J by 5 bases, and 15 bases separated the two germline ends. The CDR3 is 14 residues long. Germline lookup yields CDR1 MNHNY and CDR2 SVGAGI (reference sequence). The CDR3 DNA sequence: TGTGCCAGCACCAACGGAGGGTACAACAATGAGCAGTTCTTC. This sequence encodes CASTNGGYNNEQFF.

This clone was observed a single time. The rearrangement joins TRBV14 to TRBJ2-5; TRBD1 agrees at 7 bases. Losses at the gene ends were 1 base for V and 2 bases for J; bases not matched to a gene: 1. The CDR3 runs to 14 residues. Germline loops: CDR1 SGHDN, CDR2 FVKESK. CDR3 amino acids: CASSQGQGQETQYF. In DNA, the CDR3 is TGTGCCAGCAGCCAAGGACAGGGTCAAGAGACCCAGTACTTC.

This clone was seen just once. The CDR3 region has the DNA TGTGCCAGCAGCCTAATCGGGGGGGCCAGTGAGCAGTTCTTC. Protein product: CASSLIGGASEQFF. The chain has TRBV7-6 and TRBJ2-1; TRBD2 matches 8 bases. The V and J ends lost 5 bases and 9 bases, in that order; junction bases with no gene match: 9. The CDR3 has 14 amino acids. CDR1 SGHVS and CDR2 FNYEAQ come from the germline V gene.

CDR3 nucleotide sequence: TGTGCCAGCAGTGATCTAGCGCCCTACGAGCAGTACTTC. As protein: CASSDLAPYEQYF. The rearrangement uses TRBV25-1 and TRBJ2-7; perhaps TRBD2 as D (6 bases). This CDR3 has 13 residues. V lost 3 bases and J 2 bases, leaving 8 bases between the germline ends. Germline loops: CDR1 MGHDK, CDR2 SYGVNS.

The V gene is TRBV18, the J gene TRBJ2-1; D remains unclear. CDR1 and CDR2 from the germline V gene are KGHSH and LQKENI. Trimming took 4 bases from V and 1 from J, leaving 8 bases between them. This CDR3 spans 14 amino acids. In nucleotides, the CDR3 is TGTGCCAGCTCACGCGGACCGTCCTACAATGAGCAGTTCTTC. This encodes CASSRGPSYNEQFF.

Regarding this clone: The same CDR3 can be traced to other DNA sequences in this sample. The chain recombines TRBV7-2 with TRBJ2-7; 8 bases agree with TRBD1. V gave up 3 bases and J gave up 2 bases; unmatched junction bases: 6. The CDR3 consists of 15 residues. The V gene's germline CDR1 is SGHTA and CDR2 FQGNSA. The CDR3 DNA reads as TGTGCCAGCAGCTTCTACGGACAGGGCGCCTACGAGCAGTACTTC. It is translated as CASSFYGQGAYEQYF.

This clone appeared once. The CDR3 coding sequence is TGTGCCAGTAGTGGACAGGGAAAAGGTGCTGAAGCTTTCTTT. Its protein product is CASSGQGKGAEAFF. The chain carries TRBV19 and TRBJ1-1; 8 bases are shared with TRBD1. The length of the CDR3 is 14 residues. Germline loops: CDR1 LNHDA, CDR2 SQIVND (reference sequence). Losses at the gene ends were 5 bases for V and 6 bases for J; bases not matched to a gene: 8.

The rearrangement links TRBV30 to TRBJ2-5; D is undetermined. The DNA end is a closer match to TRBJ2-7, so the J assignment may be wrong. The CDR3 loop spans 14 amino acids. In germline, CDR1 is GTSNPN, CDR2 SVGIG (reference sequence). The CDR3 here is CAWSRGEPSYEQYF. The CDR3 coding sequence is TGTGCCTGGAGTCGAGGTGAACCCTCCTACGAGCAGTACTTC.

This clone was seen only a few times. The gene calls are TRBV6-1 and TRBJ2-1, with 8 bases lining up with TRBD2. The germline V gene has CDR1 MNHNS and CDR2 SASEGT. This CDR3 is 17 amino acids long. With V trimmed by 0 bases and J by 3 bases, 7 bases remained unmatched. The CDR3 DNA follows: TGTGCCAGCAGTGAAGCTCGGCTAGCGGGCTTCTACAATGAGCAGTTCTTC. Encoded protein: CASSEARLAGFYNEQFF.

As regards this clone: This sample includes further DNA sequences coding for the same CDR3. The V gene is TRBV5-4, the J gene TRBJ2-1; 11 positions agree with TRBD2. The CDR3 is 15 residues long. Germline values: CDR1 SGHNT, CDR2 YYREEE (reference sequence). V lost 5 bases to trimming and J lost 1 base; unmatched junction nucleotides: 2. In DNA, the CDR3 is TGTGCCAGCAGTAGGACTAGCGGGTCCTACAATGAGCAGTTCTTC. This codes for CASSRTSGSYNEQFF.

This clone was observed a single time. The chain carries TRBV6-1 and TRBJ1-4, with D possibly being TRBD1 (6 bases). The CDR3 length is 15 residues. CDR1 and CDR2 from the germline V gene are MNHNS and SASEGT. Trimming took 4 bases from V and 1 from J, leaving 10 bases between them. For the CDR3, the DNA is TGTGCCAGCAGTGCCCGGACAGTAACTAATGAAAAACTGTTTTTT. It is translated as CASSARTVTNEKLFF.

The chain is built from TRBV7-2 and TRBJ1-2; 9 bases fit TRBD1. Germline CDR1 is SGHTA and CDR2 is FQGNSA. The V and J ends lost 5 bases and 8 bases, in that order; junction bases with no gene match: 18. The CDR3 runs 17 residues. Here the CDR3 DNA reads TGTGCCAGCAGCCAGTCGGGTGGGGACAGGGTATCAGGCGGCTACACCTTC. Translating gives CASSQSGGDRVSGGYTF.

The chain carries TRBV4-3 and TRBJ2-3; D gene ambiguous. CDR1 LGHNA and CDR2 YSLEER come from the germline V gene. The CDR3 is 15 amino acids. Trimming shortened V by 5 bases and J by 2 bases, and 14 bases separated the two germline ends. In DNA, the CDR3 is TGCGCCAGCAGCACCCGGACCCCAAACACAGATACGCAGTATTTT. Its protein product is CASSTRTPNTDTQYF.

Notes on this clone: The sample has other DNA sequences that encode this CDR3 too. The J gene is TRBJ1-2, the V gene TRBV6-6; D remains ambiguous. The CDR3 loop spans 13 amino acids. Germline CDR1 and CDR2: MNHNY and SVGAGI (reference sequence). The germline V and J ends were trimmed by 6 bases and 4 bases, with 12 bases remaining between them. CDR3 DNA: TGTGCCAGCAGCCCAGCTGGCGGCTATGGCTACACCTTC. As protein: CASSPAGGYGYTF.

Ten or more counts support this clone. This sequence joins TRBV11-2 and TRBJ2-5; TRBD2 aligns across 9 bases. V shed 2 bases, J shed 5 bases, and the junction held 6 bases outside the gene matches. The CDR3 runs to 15 residues. CDR1 and CDR2 from the germline V gene are SGHAT and FQNNGV. CDR3 residues: CASSLLYGLAETQYF. CDR3 DNA sequence: TGTGCCAGCAGCTTACTCTATGGACTAGCGGAGACCCAGTACTTC.

The chain couples TRBV18 to TRBJ1-1, with 7 positions matching TRBD1. Germline CDR1 reads KGHSH; CDR2 reads LQKENI. The CDR3 loop spans 16 amino acids. Trimming at V came to 3 bases and at J to 5 bases, leaving 12 bases not matched to a gene. Here the CDR3 DNA reads TGTGCCAGCTCACCGTCAAGCCGACAGGGAAGTACTGAAGCTTTCTTT. Translation: CASSPSSRQGSTEAFF.

This clone was detected many times. The chain has TRBV7-2 and TRBJ2-1, with 11 positions matching TRBD1. CDR1 is SGHTA, CDR2 FQGNSA, per germline. Losses at the gene ends were 5 bases for V and 6 bases for J; bases not matched to a gene: 6. The CDR3 loop spans 15 amino acids. CDR3: CASSLGQGAPNEQFF. The CDR3 coding sequence is TGTGCCAGCAGCCTAGGACAGGGGGCGCCCAATGAGCAGTTCTTC.

This chain uses TRBV27 with TRBJ2-7; the D is unclear. Per germline, CDR1 MNHEY and CDR2 SMNVEV (reference sequence). The CDR3 is 13 amino acids. V dropped 4 bases and J dropped 1 base, with 8 bases sitting between them. The CDR3 reads CASSWMGSYEQYF. DNA of the CDR3: TGTGCCAGCAGTTGGATGGGGTCCTACGAGCAGTACTTC.

This clone turned up a few times. The rearrangement joins TRBV29-1 to TRBJ2-3; D is tentatively TRBD1 or TRBD2 (5 bases each). The CDR3 has 14 residues. V lost 5 bases and J lost 7, with 19 bases in between. Per the germline V gene, CDR1 is SQVTM and CDR2 is ANQGSEA. This CDR3 reads CSVLNPGTSYTQYF. CDR3 in DNA: TGCAGCGTTCTGAACCCCGGGACCTCCTATACGCAGTATTTT.

The chain links TRBV7-9 to TRBJ2-7, with 9 nucleotides matching TRBD2. Trimming took 8 bases from V and 6 from J; bases not matched to a gene: 5. Germline V lookup: CDR1 SEHNR, CDR2 FQNEAQ (reference sequence). There are 12 residues in the CDR3. The CDR3 DNA sequence: TGTGCCAGCGGTATACTAGCGGGCGAGCAGTACTTC. It is translated as CASGILAGEQYF.

The CDR3 DNA reads TGCAGTTGCGGGTCAGAGAACACCGGGGAGCTGTTTTTT. As protein: CSCGSENTGELFF. The rearrangement joins TRBV29-1 to TRBJ2-2, with a possible D match to TRBD2 (5 bases). Germline CDR1 SQVTM, CDR2 ANQGSEA. This CDR3 contains 13 residues.

The J gene is TRBJ1-1, the V gene TRBV6-6; possible D gene TRBD1, 5 bases. The CDR3 spans 14 residues. The germline V gene encodes CDR1 MNHNY and CDR2 SVGAGI (reference sequence). The V and J ends lost 5 bases and 4 bases respectively, with 14 bases between them. The CDR3 sequence is CASSPEGRSTEAFF. DNA of the CDR3: TGTGCCAGCAGTCCCGAGGGGCGGTCCACTGAAGCTTTCTTT.